Here is one T cell receptor beta chain with its context. This entry comes from a study of blood T cell repertoires in COVID-19. As for the study in general: The analysed material was cDNA or gDNA that came from T cells, B-cell-depleted T cells, or PBMCs.

The table came from immunoSEQ multiplex PCR; TCRdb's copy has only in-frame clones and leaves some out. The sample records 130,000 to 150,000 clones, 84% being singletons. Participants were aged about 18 to 100 years from around 25 US areas. Cohorts were assigned according to the clinical history that participants reported. The CDR3 totals 16 residues. V shed 3 bases and J 2 bases; nucleotides not matched to a gene: 8. CDR1 and CDR2 from the germline V gene are KGHSH and LQKENI. The TCR was taken from a middle-aged man with acute COVID-19. The source material was PBMCs or T cells enriched from blood (not recorded which). J is TRBJ2-3 and V is TRBV18; TRBD1 aligns across 7 bases. CDR3 in amino acids: CASSPRTGGNTDTQYF. DNA of the CDR3: TGTGCCAGCTCACCCCGGACAGGTGGGAACACAGATACGCAGTATTTT.